Presented here are 30 T cell receptor beta chains from one specimen sequenced in a study of T cell repertoires in cytomegalovirus infection. TCRdb re-called the reads through MiXCR, storing one row per CDR3 protein. The table has around 130,000 distinct CDR3 sequences, almost 9% seen once. Sequenced material: PBMCs. These receptors were taken from a human donor in good health (CMV status not recorded). Some clones in this sample may be carry-over from other donors' samples.

This clonotype was counted between two and nine times. The gene calls are TRBV12-3 or TRBV12-4 and TRBJ2-3, with 14 bases matching TRBD2. V shed 4 bases, J shed 8 bases, and the junction held 8 bases outside the gene matches. This CDR3 is built from 16 residues. This CDR3 is CASSSGTSGGSGTQYF. CDR3 bases: TGTGCCAGCAGTTCCGGGACTAGCGGGGGATCGGGTACGCAGTATTTT.

The J gene is TRBJ1-2, the V gene TRBV20-1; 9 nucleotides match TRBD1. CDR3 length equals 15 residues. Germline values: CDR1 DFQATT, CDR2 SNEGSKA (reference sequence). V gave up 0 bases and J gave up 6 bases; unmatched junction bases: 8. The CDR3 loop is CSARDSGTGNHGYTF. CDR3 nucleotides: TGCAGTGCTAGAGATTCCGGGACAGGGAACCATGGCTACACCTTC.

This clonotype was observed many times. This sequence joins TRBV7-6 and TRBJ1-1; D gene unclear. Trimming took off 4 bases at V and 7 bases at J, with 7 bases between the two ends. This CDR3 contains 11 residues. Germline lookup yields CDR1 SGHVS and CDR2 FNYEAQ. The CDR3 nucleotides read TGTGCCAGCAGCTCCCTTTGTGAAGCTTTCTTT. This gives the protein CASSSLCEAFF.

This clonotype was seen at least ten times. The genes are TRBV7-8 and TRBJ1-5; a possible D gene is TRBD1 (6 bases). The V end lost 1 base, the J end lost 0 bases, and 13 bases lay between the germline ends. The CDR3 contains 17 residues. Germline loops: CDR1 SGHVS, CDR2 FQNEAQ. CDR3: CASSLEYRADSNQPQHF. DNA for the CDR3: TGTGCCAGCAGCTTAGAGTACAGGGCGGATAGCAATCAGCCCCAGCATTTT. The whole variable domain, remainder taken from reference TRBV7-8 and TRBJ1-5, is GAGVSQSPRYKVAKRGQDVALRCDPISGHVSLFWYQQALGQGPEFLTYFQNEAQLDKSGLPSDRFFAERPEGSVSTLKIQRTQQEDSAVYLCASSLEYRADSNQPQHFGDGTRLSIL.

This clonotype counts as medium-sized. This sequence joins TRBV7-2 and TRBJ2-1; 11 positions match TRBD2. V lost 1 base, J lost 7 bases, and 9 bases stayed unmatched. CDR1 SGHTA and CDR2 FQGNSA come from the germline V gene. The CDR3 loop spans 17 amino acids. CDR3 sequence (DNA): TGTGCCAGCAGCTTAGTTCGTAGCGGGGGGGCTTTAAATGAGCAGTTCTTC. Translated, it gives CASSLVRSGGALNEQFF.

This clonotype occurred many times. The rearrangement links TRBV11-1 to TRBJ2-5; 9 bases agree with TRBD1. V was pared by 5 bases and J by 5 bases, with 12 bases of the junction left unmatched. Germline V gene lookup returns CDR1 SGHAT and CDR2 FQDESV (reference sequence). The CDR3 runs 16 residues. The CDR3: CASSIGTGWKSETQYF. The CDR3 DNA sequence: TGTGCCAGCAGCATTGGGACAGGGTGGAAGTCGGAGACCCAGTACTTC.

This clonotype was seen only a few times. The CDR3, as DNA: TGTGCCAGCGTTGAGGCGGGGGCTGGTGGAAACACCATATATTTT. Its translation: CASVEAGAGGNTIYF. V and J are TRBV28 and TRBJ1-3, with D possibly being TRBD1 (6 bases). The CDR3 totals 15 residues. CDR1 MDHEN and CDR2 SYDVKM come from the germline V gene. V gave up 8 bases and J gave up 3 bases, with 17 bases separating them.

This clonotype was counted many times. The V and J genes are TRBV5-5 and TRBJ2-3, with TRBD2 matching 7 bases. The CDR3 is made up of 15 amino acids. With V trimmed by 1 base and J by 1 base, 3 bases remained unmatched. Germline-derived CDR1 and CDR2 are SGHKS and YYEKEE (reference sequence). This CDR3 is CASSLSSGRTDTQYF. CDR3 coding DNA: TGTGCCAGCAGCTTGTCTAGCGGTCGCACAGATACGCAGTATTTT.

This clonotype was seen many times. This chain links TRBV6-5 with TRBJ2-5; D may be TRBD2 (7 bases). The CDR3 has 14 residues. Germline V gene data show CDR1 as MNHEY and CDR2 as SVGAGI. V lost 0 bases to trimming and J lost 7 bases, with 12 bases between them. In DNA, the CDR3 is TGTGCCAGCAGTTACTCGGTGGGAGGGGGGACCCAGTACTTC. Amino acid sequence: CASSYSVGGGTQYF.

The genes are TRBV7-9 and TRBJ1-5; maybe TRBD1 (5 bases). Germline assignment: CDR1 SEHNR and CDR2 FQNEAQ (reference sequence). With 3 bases removed from V and 2 bases from J, the gap between germline ends came to 17 bases. This CDR3 has 17 amino acids. The CDR3 reads CASSFFQADRRNQPQHF. Here the CDR3 DNA reads TGTGCCAGCAGCTTTTTTCAAGCTGACAGACGCAATCAGCCCCAGCATTTT.

On this clonotype: A read error is possible here, since a much larger clone lies one base away. This chain links TRBV29-1 with TRBJ1-1; D remains ambiguous. This CDR3 is 15 amino acids long. Germline V lookup: CDR1 SQVTM, CDR2 ANQGSEA. CDR3: CSVRPSGPFSTEALF. The CDR3 DNA sequence: TGCAGCGTCCGCCCCTCTGGCCCTTTTTCCACTGAAGCTCTCTTT.

This clonotype appeared many times. J is TRBJ1-1 and V is TRBV28; D ambiguous. The CDR3 covers 14 residues. Germline assignment: CDR1 MDHEN and CDR2 SYDVKM. The V gene lost 3 bases and the J gene lost 1 base, with 9 bases spanning the gap. The CDR3 coding sequence is TGTGCCAGCAGTTTGATTCAGGAGAACACTGAAGCTTTCTTT. Translation gives CASSLIQENTEAFF.

This clonotype was seen repeatedly, ten times or more. The V and J genes are TRBV5-1 and TRBJ1-1; D is uncertain. Germline lookup yields CDR1 SGHRS and CDR2 YFSETQ. The CDR3 length is 15 residues. The V end was cut by 0 bases, the J end by 5 bases, with 14 bases between. CDR3 DNA: TGCGCCAGCAGCTTGGATGGTCCTGGAAGTACTGAAGCTTTCTTT. It translates to CASSLDGPGSTEAFF. Variable domain in full (rest from reference TRBV5-1 and TRBJ1-1): KAGVTQTPRYLIKTRGQQVTLSCSPISGHRSVSWYQQTPGQGLQFLFEYFSETQRNKGNFPGRFSGRQFSNSRSEMNVSTLELGDSALYLCASSLDGPGSTEAFFGQGTRLTVV.

There are a few counts of this clonotype. The V gene is TRBV7-4, the J gene TRBJ2-7; D gene unclear. Deletions cut 1 base from V and 5 bases from J, with 12 bases between. The CDR3 is 14 residues long. Germline lookup yields CDR1 SGHVT and CDR2 SQSDAQ. CDR3 region: CASSLEGYIDEQYF. DNA of the CDR3: TGTGCCAGCAGCTTAGAAGGGTATATCGACGAGCAGTACTTC.

This clonotype was counted at least ten times. The V and J genes are TRBV7-2 and TRBJ1-2; D is possibly TRBD1 (6 bases). V lost 5 bases and J lost 3, with 16 bases in between. Per germline, CDR1 SGHTA and CDR2 FQGNSA. This CDR3 has 15 amino acids. The CDR3 bases are TGTGCCAGCAGCCCAACCGGACAGCCAGACTATGGCTACACCTTC. The encoded protein is CASSPTGQPDYGYTF.

This clonotype showed up many times. V is TRBV12-3 or TRBV12-4 and J is TRBJ2-7; 9 positions agree with TRBD2. The CDR3 loop spans 14 amino acids. The V and J ends lost 7 bases and 0 bases, in that order; junction bases with no gene match: 4. The CDR3 reads CASTPSGVSYEQYF. In DNA form, the CDR3 reads TGTGCCAGCACCCCTAGCGGGGTCTCCTACGAGCAGTACTTC.

This clonotype was counted at least ten times. The chain employs TRBV6-6 and TRBJ2-7; no reliable D call. The germline V and J ends were trimmed by 5 bases and 3 bases, with 8 bases remaining between them. From germline, CDR1 is MNHNY and CDR2 SVGAGI (reference sequence). The CDR3 consists of 12 residues. CDR3 loop: CASSLTYYEQYF. CDR3 nucleotides: TGTGCCAGCAGTCTGACTTACTACGAGCAGTACTTC.

This clonotype has a count of ten or more. V usage is TRBV6-1 and J usage is TRBJ2-5; D gene ambiguous. Trimming pared 7 bases from V and 5 bases from J, leaving 8 bases between. Germline CDR1 MNHNS, CDR2 SASEGT. The CDR3 loop spans 11 amino acids. CDR3 sequence (DNA): TGTGCCAGCAAATTCTTGGAGACCCAGTACTTC. Translating gives CASKFLETQYF.

This clonotype was recorded at least ten times. The rearrangement joins TRBV28 to TRBJ1-1, with unresolved D. This CDR3 is built from 14 residues. Trimming cost V 4 bases and J 2 bases, with 11 bases left between them. Germline V gene sequence: CDR1 MDHEN, CDR2 SYDVKM. Written as DNA, the CDR3 is TGTGCCAGCAGTTCCCCTGCGGGCAACACTGAAGCTTTCTTT. It specifies CASSSPAGNTEAFF.

This clonotype has a handful of counts. This sequence joins TRBV2 and TRBJ1-1; D is unclear. The CDR3 is 14 residues long. The V gene lost 5 bases and the J gene lost 0 bases, with 10 bases spanning the gap. In germline, CDR1 is SNHLY, CDR2 FYNNEI. CDR3 nucleotides: TGTGCCAGCAGTCCACAGACGCTGAACACTGAAGCTTTCTTT. Amino acid sequence: CASSPQTLNTEAFF.

The CDR3, as DNA: TGCAGTGCTAGAGACAAAACCCGGACCGTAAACTATGGCTACACCTTC. Translated, it gives CSARDKTRTVNYGYTF. V and J are TRBV20-1 and TRBJ1-2; D ambiguous. CDR1 is DFQATT, CDR2 SNEGSKA, per germline (reference sequence). The V end lost 0 bases, the J end lost 2 bases, and 16 bases lay between the germline ends. The CDR3 has 16 residues.

This clonotype was seen ten or more times. This chain uses TRBV12-3 or TRBV12-4 with TRBJ2-1, with 9 bases aligning to TRBD2. J gave up 5 bases and V 5 bases, and 7 bases lay outside the gene matches. The CDR3 is 15 amino acids. As DNA, the CDR3 is TGTGCCAGCAGTCTTACTAGCGGGCGCAACAATGAGCAGTTCTTC. This translates into CASSLTSGRNNEQFF.

V is TRBV12-5 and J is TRBJ1-1; D is unclear. Germline V CDR1 and CDR2: LGHNT, FRNRAP. Trimming stripped 2 bases from V and 0 bases from J, with 7 bases between. The CDR3 loop spans 14 amino acids. CDR3 loop: CASGLRFMNTEAFF. Written as DNA, the CDR3 is TGTGCTAGTGGTTTGAGGTTCATGAACACTGAAGCTTTCTTT.

This clonotype has more than one count but fewer than ten. The chain is built from TRBV5-4 and TRBJ2-5; no reliable D call. This CDR3 has 13 residues. CDR1 and CDR2 from the germline V gene are SGHNT and YYREEE (reference sequence). V was trimmed by 2 bases and J by 6 bases, leaving 11 bases between them. CDR3 loop: CASSLYTGKTQYF. In DNA, the CDR3 is TGTGCCAGCAGCTTATACACTGGGAAGACCCAGTACTTC.

The CDR3 bases are TGTGCCAGCAGTCCGTCCGTCTCGGGCAGCGTCTATGGCTACACCTTC. Its translation is CASSPSVSGSVYGYTF. V and J are TRBV12-3 or TRBV12-4 and TRBJ1-2; the D is unclear. V was cut by 5 bases and J by 4 bases, with 20 bases left in between. CDR3 size: 16 residues.

This clonotype was found many times. V usage is TRBV19 and J usage is TRBJ1-2, with a possible D match to TRBD1 (6 bases). This CDR3 spans 15 amino acids. Trimming removed 5 bases from V and 7 bases from J, with 20 bases in between. CDR1 and CDR2 (germline): LNHDA, SQIVND (reference sequence). The CDR3 loop reads CASSAKLGQGLGYTF. CDR3 in DNA: TGTGCCAGTAGTGCCAAGCTGGGGCAGGGGCTTGGCTACACCTTC.

J is TRBJ2-1 and V is TRBV27; TRBD1 agrees at 9 bases. The germline V gene has CDR1 MNHEY and CDR2 SMNVEV (reference sequence). The CDR3 totals 17 residues. J was trimmed by 5 bases and V by 0 bases; bases with no gene match: 8. The CDR3 region has the DNA TGTGCCAGCAGTTTATCAGTTGGGACAGGGAACAACAATGAGCAGTTCTTC. This sequence encodes CASSLSVGTGNNNEQFF.

V gene TRBV20-1 combines with J gene TRBJ2-3, with TRBD2 matching 8 bases. Germline lookup yields CDR1 DFQATT and CDR2 SNEGSKA (reference sequence). The CDR3 has 15 amino acids. After removal of 2 bases from V and 2 bases from J, the junction contained 6 bases not matched to a gene. CDR3 region: CSARFGGAATDTQYF. CDR3 DNA sequence: TGCAGTGCTAGATTCGGGGGGGCCGCCACAGATACGCAGTATTTT.

Many counts were recorded for this clonotype. The chain couples TRBV2 to TRBJ1-2, with D uncertain. This CDR3 contains 14 residues. Trimming shortened V by 0 bases and J by 4 bases, and 9 bases separated the two germline ends. Germline V CDR1 and CDR2: SNHLY, FYNNEI. The CDR3 is CASSEADGLYGYTF. CDR3 sequence (DNA): TGTGCCAGCAGTGAAGCCGACGGACTCTATGGCTACACCTTC.

This clonotype showed up many times. This rearrangement joins TRBV14 to TRBJ1-1; 8 bases are shared with TRBD1. The CDR3 is 17 residues long. Germline V CDR1 and CDR2: SGHDN, FVKESK. V trimming: 0 bases; J trimming: 5 bases; junction bases outside the gene matches: 11. CDR3 nucleotide sequence: TGTGCCAGCAGCCAAGAGGACAGGGTCTTTCTGTTGACTGAAGCTTTCTTT. The encoded protein is CASSQEDRVFLLTEAFF.